These 22 T cell receptor beta chains originate from one sample sequenced in a study of T cell responses to AZD1222 COVID-19 vaccine. The protocol was immunoSEQ multiplex PCR, while the TCRdb copy is restricted to in-frame clones and leaves out a portion. The sample consists of around 140,000 clones, 80% to 90% of them appearing once. The specimen comprised peripheral blood, sampled on day 0 of AZD1222 vaccination. The receptors derive from an adult in good health.

The chain carries TRBV23-1 and TRBJ2-2, with 8 bases that match TRBD1. TRBV23-1 is labeled an ORF, and its function is uncertain. The CDR3 runs 15 residues. The V gene end was trimmed by 8 bases and the J gene end by 2 bases; junction bases not matched to a gene: 7. The DNA for the CDR3 is TGCGCCAGCTCCTCAGACAGGGGCAACACCGGGGAGCTGTTTTTT. Protein sequence: CASSSDRGNTGELFF.

The V and J genes are TRBV6-6 and TRBJ2-7; D ambiguous. The CDR3 extends over 14 amino acids. V gave up 5 bases and J gave up 2 bases, with 13 bases separating them. Looked up from germline, CDR1 is MNHNY and CDR2 is SVGAGI (reference sequence). CDR3 sequence (DNA): TGTGCCAGCAGTCAAGCTACTCCTGCCTACGAGCAGTACTTC. Translating gives CASSQATPAYEQYF.

The chain couples TRBV12-3 or TRBV12-4 to TRBJ2-3; D is perhaps TRBD1 or TRBD2 (5 bases each). The CDR3 is 13 residues long. The V and J ends lost 1 base and 4 bases respectively, with 6 bases between them. CDR3 in amino acids: CASSLGGSDTQYF. The CDR3 DNA is TGTGCCAGCAGTTTAGGGGGGTCAGATACGCAGTATTTT.

This clone occurred once. This chain uses TRBV11-2 with TRBJ1-2, with TRBD1 matching over 9 bases. The J segment lost 14 bases and the V segment lost 7 bases, leaving 26 bases of the junction unmatched. From germline, CDR1 is SGHAT and CDR2 FQNNGV. CDR3 length: 17 residues. CDR3: CASKPLPQTGTGKGSTF. The CDR3 DNA reads TGTGCCAGCAAACCACTCCCCCAAACCGGGACAGGGAAAGGGTCTACCTTC. The variable domain in full, with the rest retrieved from reference TRBV11-2 and TRBJ1-2, is EAGVAQSPRYKIIEKRQSVAFWCNPISGHATLYWYQQILGQGPKLLIQFQNNGVVDDSQLPKDRFSAERLKGVDSTLKIQPAKLEDSAVYLCASKPLPQTGTGKGSTFGSGTRLTVV.

The rearrangement joins TRBV6-5 to TRBJ1-2; D uncertain. Germline V gene lookup returns CDR1 MNHEY and CDR2 SVGAGI. Between the trimmed V and J ends, which lost 6 bases and 4 bases, there was a span of 15 bases. The CDR3 is 14 residues long. The DNA for the CDR3 is TGTGCCAGCAGCATCTATGTTTTAGGCTATGGCTACACCTTC. Translating gives CASSIYVLGYGYTF.

This chain joins TRBV19 and TRBJ2-7; 9 bases map to TRBD1. With 4 bases clipped from V and 6 bases from J, the junction kept 7 bases outside the gene matches. The CDR3 has 14 amino acids. Germline V gives CDR1 LNHDA, CDR2 SQIVND (reference sequence). Here the CDR3 reads CASSRDRASSEQYF. Here the CDR3 DNA reads TGTGCCAGTAGTAGGGACAGGGCTTCGAGCGAGCAGTACTTC.

This sequence joins TRBV2 and TRBJ1-2, with D unclear. The germline V and J ends were trimmed by 8 bases and 1 base, with 11 bases remaining between them. The CDR3 contains 13 residues. Germline lookup yields CDR1 SNHLY and CDR2 FYNNEI. This CDR3 reads CASRPRDNYGYTF. CDR3 sequence (DNA): TGTGCCAGCCGACCCCGTGATAACTATGGCTACACCTTC.

This chain joins TRBV6-5 and TRBJ1-1; possibly TRBD1 for D (5 bases). Germline CDR1 reads MNHEY; CDR2 reads SVGAGI. The V end lost 6 bases, the J end lost 0 bases, and 8 bases lay between the germline ends. The CDR3 length is 13 residues. The CDR3 loop is CASSLGLNTEAFF. CDR3 in DNA: TGTGCCAGCAGCTTGGGGCTGAACACTGAAGCTTTCTTT.

The chain couples TRBV9 to TRBJ2-1; 8 bases line up with TRBD1. Germline CDR1 SGDLS, CDR2 YYNGEE. The V segment lost 4 bases and the J segment 7 bases; nucleotides outside the gene matches: 13. CDR3 size: 16 residues. CDR3 DNA sequence: TGTGCCAGCAGCCCCGACCCGGGACAGGCGATAAATGAGCAGTTCTTC. Protein sequence: CASSPDPGQAINEQFF.

Points on this clone: Relative to the germline gene, one junction end is altered; a read error may explain this. The genes are TRBV7-7 and TRBJ2-5; 9 bases line up with TRBD1. This CDR3 is 16 amino acids long. Germline CDR1 and CDR2: SSHAT and FNYEAQ (reference sequence). CDR3 nucleotide sequence: TGTGCTAGCAGCTGGGATACAGGGGGCGAGTGTGAGACCCAGTACTTC. Its translation is CASSWDTGGECETQYF.

In this sample, this clone turned up a few times. V and J are TRBV7-2 and TRBJ2-3, with D possibly being TRBD1 or TRBD2 (6 bases each). CDR1 is SGHTA and CDR2 is FQGNSA in the germline V gene. This CDR3 is built from 14 residues. V lost 1 base and J lost 5, with 10 bases in between. The CDR3 region is CASSLVGGQDTQYF. The CDR3 coding sequence is TGTGCCAGCAGCTTAGTCGGGGGCCAAGATACGCAGTATTTT.

The V and J genes are TRBV5-5 and TRBJ1-5; D is unresolved. Germline V gives CDR1 SGHKS, CDR2 YYEKEE (reference sequence). Between the trimmed V and J ends, which lost 4 bases and 7 bases, there was a span of 15 bases. The CDR3 is 14 residues long. CDR3 residues: CASSEGLRGQPQHF. The CDR3 region has the DNA TGTGCCAGCAGCGAGGGATTACGCGGACAGCCCCAGCATTTT. Full variable domain (rest looked up from reference TRBV5-5 and TRBJ1-5): DAGVTQSPTHLIKTRGQQVTLRCSPISGHKSVSWYQQVLGQGPQFIFQYYEKEERGRGNFPDRFSARQFPNYSSELNVNALLLGDSALYLCASSEGLRGQPQHFGDGTRLSIL.

The chain recombines TRBV6-5 with TRBJ1-2, with TRBD1 as a possible D gene (5 bases). CDR1 and CDR2 (germline): MNHEY, SVGAGI. The CDR3 contains 14 residues. Between the trimmed V and J ends, which lost 0 bases and 5 bases, there was a span of 10 bases. This CDR3 is CASSYSMGGYGYTF. For the CDR3, the DNA is TGTGCCAGCAGTTACTCGATGGGGGGTTATGGCTACACCTTC.

The V and J genes are TRBV4-2 and TRBJ2-7; 7 positions match TRBD2. CDR1 is LGHNA and CDR2 is YNFKEQ in the germline V gene. This CDR3 has 17 residues. V lost 5 bases to trimming and J lost 0 bases; unmatched junction nucleotides: 13. CDR3 sequence (DNA): TGTGCCAGCAGCGAGGGATGGGGGGGTTCCAGCTCCTACGAGCAGTACTTC. It yields the protein CASSEGWGGSSSYEQYF.

Of note for this clone: Within the sample, other DNA sequences also encode this same CDR3. V is TRBV25-1 and J is TRBJ2-3; TRBD2 is a possible D gene (6 bases). The CDR3 consists of 12 residues. CDR1 is MGHDK, CDR2 SYGVNS, per germline. V gave up 8 bases and J gave up 0 bases, with 6 bases separating them. DNA of the CDR3: TGTGCCAGCGGGGGGAGCACAGATACGCAGTATTTT. Translating gives CASGGSTDTQYF.

The chain couples TRBV7-2 to TRBJ2-3, with TRBD2 matching over 8 bases. Germline V gene lookup returns CDR1 SGHTA and CDR2 FQGNSA. The CDR3 extends over 17 amino acids. Trimming at V came to 1 base and at J to 4 bases, leaving 10 bases not matched to a gene. CDR3 region: CASSLGVSGNMADTQYF. For the CDR3, the DNA is TGTGCCAGCAGCTTAGGGGTTAGCGGGAACATGGCAGATACGCAGTATTTT.

This sequence joins TRBV30 and TRBJ1-2, with D maybe TRBD1 (6 bases). The CDR3 runs to 15 residues. V was trimmed by 1 base and J by 1 base, leaving 13 bases between them. Germline V gene sequence: CDR1 GTSNPN, CDR2 SVGIG (reference sequence). The CDR3 loop reads CAWSEPTGINYGYTF. CDR3 bases: TGTGCCTGGAGTGAACCGACAGGTATTAACTATGGCTACACCTTC.

J is TRBJ1-2 and V is TRBV30, with TRBD1 matching 7 bases. Germline V lookup: CDR1 GTSNPN, CDR2 SVGIG (reference sequence). CDR3 length equals 14 residues. V gave up 3 bases and J gave up 6 bases; unmatched junction bases: 10. CDR3 protein: CAWSPRQGVNGYTF. The CDR3 DNA reads as TGTGCCTGGAGCCCGAGACAGGGTGTAAATGGCTACACCTTC.

The chain recombines TRBV28 with TRBJ1-1; D uncertain. This CDR3 has 15 amino acids. V was trimmed by 2 bases and J by 0 bases, leaving 10 bases between them. Germline CDR1 reads MDHEN; CDR2 reads SYDVKM. Here the CDR3 DNA reads TGTGCCAGCAGTTTAACCGGACTCATGAACACTGAAGCTTTCTTT. Residues: CASSLTGLMNTEAFF. Full variable domain (missing parts from reference TRBV28 and TRBJ1-1): DVKVTQSSRYLVKRTGEKVFLECVQDMDHENMFWYRQDPGLGLRLIYFSYDVKMKEKGDIPEGYSVSREKKERFSLILESASTNQTSMYLCASSLTGLMNTEAFFGQGTRLTVV.

V gene TRBV16 combines with J gene TRBJ1-5; D call uncertain. V was shortened by 3 bases and J by 4 bases, with 13 bases between the two germline ends. This CDR3 has 15 residues. The V gene's germline CDR1 is KGHSY and CDR2 FQNENV. CDR3 protein: CASSQGPGENQPQHF. CDR3 sequence (DNA): TGTGCCAGCAGCCAGGGTCCGGGAGAAAATCAGCCCCAGCATTTT.

The chain uses TRBV6-5 and TRBJ2-1; 10 bases align to TRBD2. V was clipped by 5 bases and J by 0 bases; unmatched bases: 1. The CDR3 covers 15 residues. CDR1 and CDR2 (germline): MNHEY, SVGAGI. CDR3 nucleotides: TGTGCCAGCAGTAGGACTAGCGGCTCCTACAATGAGCAGTTCTTC. Translated, it gives CASSRTSGSYNEQFF.

This clone was observed a handful of times. The chain links TRBV7-8 to TRBJ2-7, with 12 bases identical to TRBD2. The V gene's germline CDR1 is SGHVS and CDR2 FQNEAQ. The CDR3 has 15 residues. V lost 5 bases to trimming and J lost 1 base; unmatched junction nucleotides: 3. CDR3 in amino acids: CASSPGLAGSYEQYF. The CDR3 region has the DNA TGTGCCAGCAGCCCCGGACTAGCGGGGTCCTACGAGCAGTACTTC.